This TCR beta chain comes out of a study of vaccination and CD4 T cells after COVID-19. About the research overall: In culture, cells were exposed to overlapping spike peptides from SARS-CoV-2, HCoV-NL63, HCoV-OC43 and HCoV-229E. Study-level findings and limits: Convalescent patients displayed spike mono-reactivity in 304 of 307 vaccine-specific clones.

As for treatment: roughly nine-day PBMC culture with coronavirus spike peptide pools or control peptides (ViraFEST assay). Every well contained approximately 2.1 million PBMCs, which were grown with about 10 IU/ml IL-2 and about 9.5 ug/ml peptide pools. Both day 3 and day 7 involved replacing half of the medium with fresh IL-2 medium. Oncomine TCR Beta short-read sequencing was applied to DNA from cultured CD4+ T cells. Each CDR3 protein gets one entry after TCRdb re-called the PCR reads with MiXCR. The repertoire holds roughly 13,000 distinct CDR3 sequences, with roughly 60% as singletons. The CDR3 runs to 13 residues. Between the trimmed V and J ends, which lost 3 bases and 5 bases, there was a span of 13 bases. The germline V gene has CDR1 DFQATT and CDR2 SNEGSKA (reference sequence). Notes on this clonotype: Its target is not known.

Specimen: CD4+ T cells from blood, cultured in vitro. The sequence derives from a human donor who had recovered from COVID-19. The genes are TRBV20-1 and TRBJ1-2; D possibly corresponds to TRBD1 (5 bases). This CDR3 reads CSARGGFGYGYTF. The CDR3 DNA reads as TGCAGTGCTAGGGGGGGGTTCGGATATGGCTACACCTTC.